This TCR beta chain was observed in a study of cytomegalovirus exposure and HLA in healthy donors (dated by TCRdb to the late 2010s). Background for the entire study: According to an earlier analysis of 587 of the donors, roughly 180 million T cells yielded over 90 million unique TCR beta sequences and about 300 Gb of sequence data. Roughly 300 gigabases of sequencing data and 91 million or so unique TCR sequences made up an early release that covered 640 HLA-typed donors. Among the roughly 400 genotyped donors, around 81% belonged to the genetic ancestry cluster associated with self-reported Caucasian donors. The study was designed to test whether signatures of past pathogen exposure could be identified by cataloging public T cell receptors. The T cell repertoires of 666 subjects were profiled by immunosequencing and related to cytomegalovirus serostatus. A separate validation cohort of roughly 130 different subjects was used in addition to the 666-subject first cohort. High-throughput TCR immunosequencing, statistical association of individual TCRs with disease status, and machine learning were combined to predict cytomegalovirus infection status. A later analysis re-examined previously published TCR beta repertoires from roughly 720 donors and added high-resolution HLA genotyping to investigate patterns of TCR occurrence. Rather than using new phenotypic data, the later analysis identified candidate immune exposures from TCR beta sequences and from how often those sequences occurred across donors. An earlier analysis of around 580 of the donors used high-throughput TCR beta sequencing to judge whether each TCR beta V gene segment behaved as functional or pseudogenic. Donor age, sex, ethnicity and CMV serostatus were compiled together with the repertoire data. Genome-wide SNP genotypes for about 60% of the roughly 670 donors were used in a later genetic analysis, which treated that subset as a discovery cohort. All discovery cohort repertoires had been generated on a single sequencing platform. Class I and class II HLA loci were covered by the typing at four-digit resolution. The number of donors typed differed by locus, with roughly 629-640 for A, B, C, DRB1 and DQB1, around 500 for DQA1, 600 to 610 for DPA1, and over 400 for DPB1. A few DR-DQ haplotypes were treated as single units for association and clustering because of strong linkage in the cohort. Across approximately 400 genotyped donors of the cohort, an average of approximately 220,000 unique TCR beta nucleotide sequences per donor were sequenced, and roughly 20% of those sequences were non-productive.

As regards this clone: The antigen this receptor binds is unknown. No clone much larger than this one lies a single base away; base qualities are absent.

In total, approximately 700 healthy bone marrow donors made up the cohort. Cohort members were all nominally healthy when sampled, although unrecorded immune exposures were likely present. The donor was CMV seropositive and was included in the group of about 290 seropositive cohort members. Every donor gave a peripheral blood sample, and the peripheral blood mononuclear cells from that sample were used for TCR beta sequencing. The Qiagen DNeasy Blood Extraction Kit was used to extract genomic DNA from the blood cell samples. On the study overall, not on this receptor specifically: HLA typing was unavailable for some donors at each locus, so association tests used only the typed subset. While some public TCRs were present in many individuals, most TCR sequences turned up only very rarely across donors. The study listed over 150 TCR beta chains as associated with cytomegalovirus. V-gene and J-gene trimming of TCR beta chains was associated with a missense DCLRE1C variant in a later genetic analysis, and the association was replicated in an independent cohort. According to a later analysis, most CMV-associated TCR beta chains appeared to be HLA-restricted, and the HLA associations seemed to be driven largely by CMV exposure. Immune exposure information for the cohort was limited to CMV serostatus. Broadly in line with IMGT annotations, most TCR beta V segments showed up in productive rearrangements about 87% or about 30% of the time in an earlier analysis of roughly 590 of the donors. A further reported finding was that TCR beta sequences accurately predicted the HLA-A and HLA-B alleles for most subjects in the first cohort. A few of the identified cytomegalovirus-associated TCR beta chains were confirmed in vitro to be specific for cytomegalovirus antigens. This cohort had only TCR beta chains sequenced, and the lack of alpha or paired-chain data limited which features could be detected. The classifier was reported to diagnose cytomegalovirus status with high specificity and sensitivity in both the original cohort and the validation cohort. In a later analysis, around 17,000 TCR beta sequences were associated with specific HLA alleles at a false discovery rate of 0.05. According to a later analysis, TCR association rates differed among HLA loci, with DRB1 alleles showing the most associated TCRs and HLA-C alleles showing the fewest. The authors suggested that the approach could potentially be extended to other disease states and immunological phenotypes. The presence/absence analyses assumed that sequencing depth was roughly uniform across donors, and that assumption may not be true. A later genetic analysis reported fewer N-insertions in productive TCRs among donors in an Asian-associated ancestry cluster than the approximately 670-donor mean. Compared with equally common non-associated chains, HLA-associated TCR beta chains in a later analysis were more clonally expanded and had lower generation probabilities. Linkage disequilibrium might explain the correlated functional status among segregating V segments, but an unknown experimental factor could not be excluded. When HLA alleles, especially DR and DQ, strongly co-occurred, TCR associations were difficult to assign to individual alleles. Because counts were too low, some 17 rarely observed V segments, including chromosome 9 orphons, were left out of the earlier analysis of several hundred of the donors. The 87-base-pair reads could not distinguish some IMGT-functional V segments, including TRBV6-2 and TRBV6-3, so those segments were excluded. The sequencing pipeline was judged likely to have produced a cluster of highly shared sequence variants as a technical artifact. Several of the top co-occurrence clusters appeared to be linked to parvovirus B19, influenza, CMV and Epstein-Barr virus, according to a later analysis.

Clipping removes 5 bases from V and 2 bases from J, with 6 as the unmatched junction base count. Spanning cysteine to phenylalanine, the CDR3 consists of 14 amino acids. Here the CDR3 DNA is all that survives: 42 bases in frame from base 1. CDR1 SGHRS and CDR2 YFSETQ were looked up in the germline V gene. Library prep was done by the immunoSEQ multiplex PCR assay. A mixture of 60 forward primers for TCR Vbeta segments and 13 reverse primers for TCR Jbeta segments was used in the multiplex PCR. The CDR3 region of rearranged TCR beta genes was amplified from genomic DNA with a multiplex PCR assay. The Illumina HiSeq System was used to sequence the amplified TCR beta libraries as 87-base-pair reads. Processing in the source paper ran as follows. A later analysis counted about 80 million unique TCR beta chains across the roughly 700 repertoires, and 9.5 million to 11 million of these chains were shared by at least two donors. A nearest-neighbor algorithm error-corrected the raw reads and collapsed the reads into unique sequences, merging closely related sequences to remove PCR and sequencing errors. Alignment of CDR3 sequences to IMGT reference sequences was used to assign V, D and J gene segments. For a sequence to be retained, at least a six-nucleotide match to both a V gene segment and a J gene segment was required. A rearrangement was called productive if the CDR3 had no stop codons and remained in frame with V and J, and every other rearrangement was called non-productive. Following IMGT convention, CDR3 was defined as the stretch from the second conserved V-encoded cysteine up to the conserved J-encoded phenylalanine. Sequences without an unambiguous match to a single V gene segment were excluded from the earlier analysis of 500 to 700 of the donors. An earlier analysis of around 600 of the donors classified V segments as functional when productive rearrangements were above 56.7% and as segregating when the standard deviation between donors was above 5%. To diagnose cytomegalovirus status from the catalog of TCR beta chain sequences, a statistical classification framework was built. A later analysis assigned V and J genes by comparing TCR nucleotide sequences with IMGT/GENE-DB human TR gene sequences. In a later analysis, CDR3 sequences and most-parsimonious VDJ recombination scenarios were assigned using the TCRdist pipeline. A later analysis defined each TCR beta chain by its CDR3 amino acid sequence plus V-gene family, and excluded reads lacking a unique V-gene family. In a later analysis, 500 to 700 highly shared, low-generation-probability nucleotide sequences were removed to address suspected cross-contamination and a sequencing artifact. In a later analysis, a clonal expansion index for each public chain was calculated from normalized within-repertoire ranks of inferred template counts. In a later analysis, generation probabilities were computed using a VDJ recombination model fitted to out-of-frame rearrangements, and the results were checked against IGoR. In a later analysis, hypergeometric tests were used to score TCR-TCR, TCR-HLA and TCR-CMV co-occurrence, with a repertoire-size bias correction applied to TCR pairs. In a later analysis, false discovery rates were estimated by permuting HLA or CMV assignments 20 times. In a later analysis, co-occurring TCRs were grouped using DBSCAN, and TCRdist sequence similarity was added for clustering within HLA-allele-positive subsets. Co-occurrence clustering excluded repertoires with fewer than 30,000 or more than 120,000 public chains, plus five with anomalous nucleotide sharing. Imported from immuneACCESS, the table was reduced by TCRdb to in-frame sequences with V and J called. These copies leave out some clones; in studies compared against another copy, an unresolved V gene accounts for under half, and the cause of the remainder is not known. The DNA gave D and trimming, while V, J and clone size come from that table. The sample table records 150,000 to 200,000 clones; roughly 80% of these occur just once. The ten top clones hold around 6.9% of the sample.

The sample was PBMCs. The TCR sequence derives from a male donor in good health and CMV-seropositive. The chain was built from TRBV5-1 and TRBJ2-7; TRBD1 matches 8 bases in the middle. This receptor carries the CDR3 CASSQGQDAYEQYF. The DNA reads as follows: TGCGCCAGCAGTCAGGGACAGGATGCCTACGAGCAGTACTTC.